Following are 6 T cell receptor beta chains from one sample sequenced in a study of cytomegalovirus exposure and HLA in healthy donors. The PCR made use of 60 Vbeta and 13 Jbeta primers. Sequenced by immunoSEQ multiplex PCR; TCRdb stores in-frame clones only, minus some. The table has approximately 150,000 clones, around 72% seen once. Sequenced sample: PBMCs. Every receptor here comes from a man between 45 and 60 years old in good health and CMV-seronegative.

This clone was recorded a few times. Other DNA sequences in this sample translate to the same CDR3. This chain connects TRBV25-1 to TRBJ1-2, with no clear D. Trimming removed 1 base from V and 5 bases from J, with 8 bases in between. Germline-derived CDR1 and CDR2 are MGHDK and SYGVNS. The CDR3 consists of 13 residues. This CDR3 is CASSELGRYGYTF. DNA of the CDR3: TGTGCCAGCAGTGAATTGGGGAGATATGGCTACACCTTC.

The chain uses TRBV5-5 and TRBJ2-7; D might be TRBD2 (6 bases). Per germline, CDR1 SGHKS and CDR2 YYEKEE (reference sequence). Trimming removed 1 base from V and 3 bases from J, with 8 bases in between. The CDR3 extends over 13 amino acids. The CDR3 protein is CASSLQGGYEQYF. The CDR3 DNA reads as TGTGCCAGCAGCTTGCAGGGAGGCTACGAGCAGTACTTC.

The chain combines TRBV15 with TRBJ1-5; D is perhaps TRBD1 (6 bases). Trimming shortened V by 1 base and J by 0 bases, and 7 bases separated the two germline ends. CDR3 size: 15 residues. The germline V gene encodes CDR1 LNHNV and CDR2 YYDKDF (reference sequence). The CDR3 nucleotides read TGTGCCACCAGCAGAGCAGGGGCTAGCAATCAGCCCCAGCATTTT. Its translation is CATSRAGASNQPQHF.

The chain couples TRBV7-3 to TRBJ2-5, with D possibly being TRBD2 (6 bases). The V gene lost 3 bases and the J gene lost 2 bases, with 16 bases spanning the gap. The CDR3 runs 16 residues. Germline CDR1 SGHTA, CDR2 FQGTGA. In DNA, the CDR3 is TGTGCCAGCAGCTTCTCTAGCGTGGTCAAACAAGAGACCCAGTACTTC. This gives the protein CASSFSSVVKQETQYF.

V and J are TRBV18 and TRBJ2-7; TRBD2 aligns across 9 bases. Losses at the gene ends were 6 bases for V and 1 base for J; bases not matched to a gene: 4. The germline gives CDR1 KGHSH, CDR2 LQKENI. The CDR3 length is 14 residues. The chain's CDR3 is CASSGTSTSYEQYF. CDR3 nucleotides: TGTGCCAGCTCCGGGACTAGCACTTCCTACGAGCAGTACTTC.

This clone was seen a handful of times. The chain combines TRBV10-1 with TRBJ2-5; 9 bases are a match to TRBD1. Germline loops: CDR1 WNHNN, CDR2 SYGVQD (reference sequence). The length of the CDR3 is 17 residues. Trimming at V came to 2 bases and at J to 0 bases, leaving 7 bases not matched to a gene. The CDR3 region has the DNA TGCGCCAGCAGTGAGAAGGGGACAGGGTGGGACCAAGAGACCCAGTACTTC. Encoded protein: CASSEKGTGWDQETQYF.